Detailed here is one TCR beta chain. One end of the junction does not line up with germline, which may come from a read error. The repertoire was sequenced with immunoSEQ multiplex PCR; TCRdb's copy has only in-frame clones and lacks some. Of roughly 130,000 clones in the sample, around 87% were seen once. The data were obtained in a study of blood T cell repertoires in COVID-19. Germline lookup yields CDR1 SEHNR and CDR2 FQNEAQ (reference sequence). The CDR3 runs 12 residues. The sequence was obtained from a woman aged 55-75 years with acute or convalescent COVID-19. Sample: peripheral blood. The rearrangement links TRBV7-9 to TRBJ1-2; TRBD1 might be the D (5 bases). CDR3 bases: TGTGCCAGCAGCGGGGGGACTTATGGCTACACTTTC. Protein sequence: CASSGGTYGYTF.